The rows below give T cell receptor beta chains drawn from one sample of a study of T cell responses to AZD1222 COVID-19 vaccine. Generated by immunoSEQ multiplex PCR, the TCRdb table keeps only in-frame clones and is missing some. The data contain 100,000 or so clones, roughly 90% of them seen just once; the ten biggest clones take up about 3%. The specimen was peripheral blood, collected on day 0 of AZD1222 vaccination. The receptors here all came from an adult in good health. Both conserved end residues are part of each CDR3. A D gene is named only where the DNA matches it firmly. Part of the rows lack a size; the others show once, few, many or a class for expanded clones.

size	V	D	J	DNA	CDR3
-	TRBV25-1	-	TRBJ1-5	TGTGCCAGCAGTGACTCCAGGGTCGCCGGGCCCCAGCATTTT	CASSDSRVAGPQHF
-	TRBV6-4	-	TRBJ2-2	TGTGCCAGCAGCAGACAGAACACCGGGGAGCTGTTTTTT	CASSRQNTGELFF
-	TRBV3-1/TRBV3-2	-	TRBJ2-1	TGTGCCAGCAGCCAAGGCCCCTCTTATGAGCAGTTCTTC	CASSQGPSYEQFF
-	TRBV4-3	TRBD2	TRBJ2-3	TGCGCCAGCAGCCAAGGTAGTAGCGGGAGTACAGATACGCAGTATTTT	CASSQGSSGSTDTQYF
-	TRBV28	-	TRBJ1-2	TGTGCCAGTAGTATGGGGAGCTATGGCTACACCTTC	CASSMGSYGYTF
-	TRBV7-2	-	TRBJ2-5	TGTGCCAGCAGCTTAACAGAGACCCAGTACTTC	CASSLTETQYF
few	TRBV2	-	TRBJ1-1	TGTGCCAGCAGTGAACTGGAGGACACTGAAGCTTTCTTT	CASSELEDTEAFF
-	TRBV12-5	-	TRBJ2-1	TGTGCTAGTGGTCCGGGACGTCAACTCAATGAGCAGTTCTTC	CASGPGRQLNEQFF
few	TRBV2	-	TRBJ1-5	TGTGCCAGCAGTAACCCGGACGGTAGCAATCAGCCCCAGCATTTT	CASSNPDGSNQPQHF
-	TRBV7-2	-	TRBJ2-3	TGTGCCAGCAGCTTAGGGGAAAGCACAGATACGCAGTATTTT	CASSLGESTDTQYF
-	TRBV28	-	TRBJ1-1	TGTGCCAGCAGTCTTCAAGTAGAGGGCACTGAAGCTTTCTTT	CASSLQVEGTEAFF
-	TRBV7-9	-	TRBJ2-5	TGTGCCAGCAGCCTCCCGGGGGCGGGGGTTACCCAAGAGACCCAGTACTTC	CASSLPGAGVTQETQYF
-	TRBV3-1/TRBV3-2	-	TRBJ1-1	TGTGCCACCGGAGTGGTAGGTGGGGAAGCTTTCTTT	CATGVVGGEAFF
-	TRBV7-9	-	TRBJ2-6	TGTGCCAGCAGCTCCACAGGTAGTCAGTCTGGGGCCAACGTCCTGACTTTC	CASSSTGSQSGANVLTF
-	TRBV21-1	-	TRBJ2-5	TGTGCCAGCAGCAAAGGGACCACCCGTGGAGGGACCCAGTACTTC	CASSKGTTRGGTQYF
-	TRBV7-8	-	TRBJ1-1	TGTGCCAGCAGCTTACGGAGAGAAATGAACACTGAAGCTTTCTTT	CASSLRREMNTEAFF
-	TRBV20-1	-	TRBJ2-7	TGCAGTGCTAGAAACTCCTACGAGCAGTACTTC	CSARNSYEQYF
-	TRBV27	TRBD1	TRBJ2-7	TGTGCCAGCACCTGGACAGGGAGCTACGAGCAGTACTTC	CASTWTGSYEQYF
-	TRBV5-4	TRBD2	TRBJ2-7	TGTGCCAGCAGCTACAAATTAGCGGGAATCACGAGGGAGCAGTACTTC	CASSYKLAGITREQYF
-	TRBV7-8	TRBD2	TRBJ2-1	TGTGCCAGCAGCGGGGCCCGACTAGCGGGAGTAGTGAATGAGCAGTTCTTC	CASSGARLAGVVNEQFF
-	TRBV7-3	-	TRBJ1-1	TGTGCCAGCAGCTCATACATAGACACTGAAGCTTTCTTT	CASSSYIDTEAFF
-	TRBV5-1	-	TRBJ1-2	TGCGCCAGCAGCTTGGGACAGTACTACTATGGCTACACCTTC	CASSLGQYYYGYTF
-	TRBV9	-	TRBJ2-1	TGTGCCAGCAGCGTCAGGGAGTACAATGAGCAGTTCTTC	CASSVREYNEQFF
-	TRBV18	-	TRBJ2-7	TGTGCCAGCTCACCACTCACCAACAGAGCTCACGAGCAGTACTTC	CASSPLTNRAHEQYF
-	TRBV11-2	TRBD1	TRBJ2-3	TGTGCCAGCAGCTTAGACGGGACAGGGGATACGCAGTATTTT	CASSLDGTGDTQYF
-	TRBV19	TRBD2	TRBJ2-3	TGTGCCAGTAGTATAGCAGCTAGCGGGATCGCAGATACGCAGTATTTT	CASSIAASGIADTQYF
-	TRBV5-1	-	TRBJ2-7	TGCGCCAGCAGCTTGAACAGCAGAGGAGGGCAGTACTTC	CASSLNSRGGQYF
-	TRBV28	-	TRBJ1-5	TGTGCCAGCAGTTTGCGGGGGGCGAGCAATCAGCCCCAGCATTTT	CASSLRGASNQPQHF
-	TRBV28	TRBD1	TRBJ1-2	TGTGCCAGCAGCACAGGGGTTGGAGGCTACACCTTC	CASSTGVGGYTF
-	TRBV3-1/TRBV3-2	-	TRBJ2-3	TGTGCCAGCAGCCATTATCCCACGGACAGCCGGACAGATACGCAGTATTTT	CASSHYPTDSRTDTQYF
once	TRBV5-4	-	TRBJ1-1	TGTGCCAGCAGCTTTGGGGGTGGCACTGAAGCTTTCTTT	CASSFGGGTEAFF
-	TRBV28	-	TRBJ1-5	TGTGCCAGCCGGTGGGGCAATCAGCCCCAGCATTTT	CASRWGNQPQHF
-	TRBV7-2	TRBD1	TRBJ1-6	TGTGCCAGCAGCTTAGTCGGGACAGTCCTTGATTCACCCCTCCACTTT	CASSLVGTVLDSPLHF
-	TRBV19	-	TRBJ1-1	TGTGCCAGTAGTCTCCCGATGACAGAGGACACTGAAGCTTTCTTT	CASSLPMTEDTEAFF
-	TRBV19	-	TRBJ1-4	TGTGCCAGTAGTACCAACCCGGGGGAAAAACTGTTTTTT	CASSTNPGEKLFF
-	TRBV6-1	TRBD2	TRBJ2-3	TGTGCCAGCAGGGCAGCGGGGGACACAGATACGCAGTATTTT	CASRAAGDTDTQYF
-	TRBV30	-	TRBJ1-1	TGTGCCTGGAGTCCTTCCGGGGACACTGAAGCTTTCTTT	CAWSPSGDTEAFF
-	TRBV7-8	-	TRBJ1-1	TGTGCCAGCAGCTTAAACCAAGGGAACACTGAAGCTTTCTTT	CASSLNQGNTEAFF